This T cell receptor beta chain was retrieved from a study of CD8 T cells in ankylosing spondylitis. Study-wide points: Seemingly distinctive of ankylosing spondylitis blood was a TCR beta motif formed by eight highly homologous variants. The authors found the disease-linked clones to be CD8+ and relatively rare in peripheral blood.

Germline V lookup: CDR1 DFQATT, CDR2 SNEGSKA (reference sequence). The length of the CDR3 is 15 residues. V lost 6 bases and J lost 1, with 17 bases in between. This clonotype was seen only a few times. Its target is not known. Making the TCR beta libraries involved quantitative 5'-RACE with molecular barcodes. TCRdb reprocessed the 5' RACE reads with MiXCR, giving one entry per CDR3 protein. Here the sample spans roughly 300,000 distinct CDR3 sequences, 6.5% to 10% being singletons. The chain couples TRBV20-1 to TRBJ2-3, with D possibly matching TRBD2 (5 bases). Specimen: blood, either unsorted or a sorted T cell fraction (not recorded which). The receptor was derived from a male donor with ankylosing spondylitis. The CDR3 protein is CSAPPGAGGTDTQYF. CDR3 nucleotides: TGCAGTGCGCCCCCTGGTGCGGGCGGCACAGATACGCAGTATTTT.